Listed below are T cell receptor beta chains from one sample, sequenced in a study of molecular identifiers for immune sequencing clone quantification. In TCRdb, the PCR reads were re-called with MiXCR into one record per CDR3 protein. The profile shows about 330,000 distinct CDR3 sequences, roughly a quarter of them singletons. Source material: naive CD8+ T cells from blood, with Jurkat cell RNA spiked in. The receptors were gathered from a human donor in good health. Some libraries in this study had Jurkat cell RNA spiked in. The CDR3 runs from the conserved cysteine through the conserved F or W. Fields, in order: V gene, J gene, clone size, D gene, CDR3 DNA, CDR3 protein. A D gene is named only where the DNA matches it firmly. Only part of the rows carry a size: once, few, many, or a class if the clone is expanded.

>TRBV6-5|TRBJ1-5|many|-
TGTGCCAGCAGTTACGAAGGGGGTAATCAGCCCCAGCATTTT
CASSYEGGNQPQHF
>TRBV19|TRBJ2-7|many|-
TGTGCCAGTAGTTTGACTCGTGACTACGAGCAGTACTTC
CASSLTRDYEQYF
>TRBV4-2|TRBJ1-2|many|-
TGTGCCAGCAGCCAAGATTCAGGGCGGAATGGCTACACCTTC
CASSQDSGRNGYTF
>TRBV28|TRBJ2-1|-|-
TGTGCCAGCCGGGGACGGGCCTACAATGAGCCGTTCTTC
CASRGRAYNEPFF
>TRBV30|TRBJ2-7|-|-
TGTGCCTGGAGTATCTCGGACCCTGTCGGGCAGTACTTC
CAWSISDPVGQYF
>TRBV2|TRBJ2-6|many|-
TGTGCCAGCAGTGAAGCGGAGGGACGGGCGAGCTCTGGGGCCAACGTCCTGACTTTC
CASSEAEGRASSGANVLTF
>TRBV30|TRBJ1-1|many|-
TGTGCCTGGAGTGTTGGAACGGGCACTGAAGCTTTCTTT
CAWSVGTGTEAFF
>TRBV12-5|TRBJ2-1|-|-
TGTGCTAGTGGTTCTGCCGGGGCTGGGGGTGAGCAGTTCTTC
CASGSAGAGGEQFF
>TRBV7-9|TRBJ2-3|-|-
TGTGCCAGCAGCTTAGCAGCAGGTACGCAGTATTTT
CASSLAAGTQYF
>TRBV20-1|TRBJ2-7|-|TRBD1
TGCAGTGCTGTTCCTGGGGACAGGGGGCCATACGAGCAGTACTTC
CSAVPGDRGPYEQYF
>TRBV27|TRBJ2-5|-|-
TGTGCCAGCAGTCCCCCAGGGTCCCCTGTGGAGACCCAGTACTTC
CASSPPGSPVETQYF
>TRBV7-9|TRBJ1-3|many|-
TGTGCCAGCAGCTTAGGACCCCCGGGGCCTTCTGGAAACACCATATATTTT
CASSLGPPGPSGNTIYF
>TRBV24-1|TRBJ2-3|many|-
TGTGCCACCAGTGACCCCGACCCCGTCGCGGGCGATACGCAGTATTTT
CATSDPDPVAGDTQYF
>TRBV24-1|TRBJ1-3|-|-
TGTGCCGCCAGTGACCGGCAGGGCTCCGGAAACACCATATATTTT
CAASDRQGSGNTIYF
>TRBV2|TRBJ2-3|many|-
TGTGCCAGCAGTGACAGGCGAAACACAGATACGCAGTATTTT
CASSDRRNTDTQYF
>TRBV20-1|TRBJ1-1|many|-
TGCAGTGCTAGGTGGGACACCGGGGGAACTGAAGCTTTCTTT
CSARWDTGGTEAFF
>TRBV28|TRBJ1-5|few|-
TGTGCCAGCGGAACTATCCAGGGTTTAGATCAGCCCCAGCATTTT
CASGTIQGLDQPQHF
>TRBV6-5|TRBJ2-7|many|TRBD1
TGTGCCAGCAGTTACATTGGACAGGGGATCTACGAGCAGTACTTC
CASSYIGQGIYEQYF
>TRBV6-2/TRBV6-3|TRBJ2-6|few|-
TGTGCCAGCAGGGAAGGAATCTCTGGGGCCAACGTCCTGACTTTC
CASREGISGANVLTF
>TRBV7-9|TRBJ2-7|many|-
TGTGCCAGCAGCTTAGGGGGCGGGGGCACCTACGAGCAGTACTTC
CASSLGGGGTYEQYF
>TRBV6-2/TRBV6-3|TRBJ2-3|-|-
TGTGCCAGCGGGATGACTAGGAAAACAGATACGCAGTATTTT
CASGMTRKTDTQYF
>TRBV21-1|TRBJ2-3|many|-
TGTGCCAGCAGCAAATGGGGCAAACCAAGCACAGATACGCAGTATTTT
CASSKWGKPSTDTQYF
>TRBV12-5|TRBJ2-7|-|-
TGTGCTAGTGGTTTAGTGAGGTTAGCCTACGAGCATTACTTC
CASGLVRLAYEHYF
>TRBV7-2|TRBJ1-4|few|-
TGTGCCAGCAGCTTTTCAGGGGCTGTAACTAATGAAAAACTGTTTTTT
CASSFSGAVTNEKLFF
>TRBV9|TRBJ1-5|few|-
TGTGCCAGCAGCGTAGGGATAGCTCAGCCCCAGCATTTT
CASSVGIAQPQHF
>TRBV12-3/TRBV12-4|TRBJ2-7|-|-
TGTGCCAGCAGTACCCAGACTAGTTTCTACGAGCAGTACTTC
CASSTQTSFYEQYF
>TRBV28|TRBJ2-3|-|TRBD2
TGTGCCAGCAGTCCAAAGGGGGTGACTAGCGGAAGCACAGATACGCAGTATTTT
CASSPKGVTSGSTDTQYF
>TRBV5-1|TRBJ1-2|-|-
TGCGCCAGCAGCTTGGTTTCTGAAACCGGGACAAAGAGGCCTCCCTATGGCTCCACCTTC
CASSLVSETGTKRPPYGSTF
>TRBV27|TRBJ1-5|-|-
TGTGCCAGCAGTGTACAGGGTCTTAATCAGCCCCAGCATTTT
CASSVQGLNQPQHF
>TRBV6-5|TRBJ1-5|-|-
TGTGCCAGCAGTTACGAGGGGGTGAATCAGCCCCAGCATTTT
CASSYEGVNQPQHF
>TRBV12-3/TRBV12-4|TRBJ1-5|few|-
TGTGCCAGCAGTACCACGGGGGCTGGGAATCAGCCCCAGCATTTT
CASSTTGAGNQPQHF
>TRBV5-1|TRBJ2-7|many|-
TGCGCCAGCAGCTTTGGGGATAAACCCCTCAACGAGCAGTACTTC
CASSFGDKPLNEQYF
>TRBV12-3/TRBV12-4|TRBJ2-5|many|-
TGTGCCAGCAGCCCCAGTGGCAGAGGGGGGACCCAGTACTTC
CASSPSGRGGTQYF
>TRBV12-3/TRBV12-4|TRBJ1-5|few|TRBD1
TGTGCCAGCAGTTTAGTGGGACAGGGCTATCAGCCCCAGCATTTT
CASSLVGQGYQPQHF
>TRBV4-1|TRBJ1-1|many|-
TGCGCCAGCAGCCAAGAGGACAGCCGGGCTGAAGCTTTCTTT
CASSQEDSRAEAFF